This T cell receptor (beta chain) is from a study of human T cells and chemical hapten exposure. Broader study findings: TCRs above 1 in 1000 frequency stayed constant with DPC sensitization.

Specified time point: patch test 2, 6 weeks after DPC sensitization. Regarding treatment: therapeutic diphenylcyclopropenone sensitization with weekly scalp DPC. The CDR3 extends over 16 amino acids. With V trimmed by 5 bases and J by 7 bases, 13 bases remained unmatched. The library labeled individual cDNA molecules by adding unique molecular identifiers to them. TCRdb reanalysed the RACE reads using MiXCR and keeps one entry per CDR3 protein. The sample lists tens of thousands of distinct CDR3 sequences; about a tenth were seen once. At least ten counts were recorded for this clonotype. Its antigen is currently unknown.

The chain joins TRBV12-3 or TRBV12-4 to TRBJ1-4, with TRBD1 matching over 7 bases. The receptor was isolated from a woman aged 50 to 60 with alopecia areata. Some clones in this sample may be carry-over from other donors' samples. The sequences come from whole blood, collected in connection with sensitization to the hapten diphenylcyclopropenone (DPC). Written as DNA, the CDR3 is TGTGCCAGCAGTCAGGACAGGCTCAGGCTGATTGAAAAACTGTTTTTT. It is translated as CASSQDRLRLIEKLFF.